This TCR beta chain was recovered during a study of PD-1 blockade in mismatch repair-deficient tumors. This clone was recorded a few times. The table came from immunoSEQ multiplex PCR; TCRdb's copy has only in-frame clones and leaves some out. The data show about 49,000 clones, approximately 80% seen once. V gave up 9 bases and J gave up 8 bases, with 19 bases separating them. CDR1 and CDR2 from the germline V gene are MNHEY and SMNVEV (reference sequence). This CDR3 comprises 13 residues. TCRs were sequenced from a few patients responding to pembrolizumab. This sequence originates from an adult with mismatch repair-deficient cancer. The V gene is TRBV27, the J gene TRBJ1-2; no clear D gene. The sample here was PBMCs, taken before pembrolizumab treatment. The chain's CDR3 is CASTTARQWGYTF. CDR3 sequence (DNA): TGTGCCAGTACCACGGCGCGGCAGTGGGGCTACACCTTC.